These 10 T cell receptor beta chains originate from one sample sequenced in a study of T cell clonotyping in hematopoietic cell transplantation. The table came from immunoSEQ multiplex PCR; TCRdb's copy has only in-frame clones and leaves some out. The sample records approximately 44,000 clones, 80% to 85% being singletons. Described time point: recipient sample about 28 days before transplant, after cytoreduction. This material consisted of peripheral blood mononuclear cells, taken before stem cell transplant. The receptors were sampled from a man in his fifties or sixties with myelodysplastic syndrome. Some clones in this sample may be carry-over from other donors' samples.

The chain recombines TRBV30 with TRBJ1-2; 7 bases match TRBD1. V lost 2 bases to trimming and J lost 8 bases; unmatched junction nucleotides: 8. The germline V gene encodes CDR1 GTSNPN and CDR2 SVGIG (reference sequence). The CDR3 extends over 13 amino acids. CDR3 protein: CAWSTGERSGYTF. The CDR3 DNA sequence: TGTGCCTGGAGTACAGGGGAGAGGAGCGGCTACACCTTC.

The rearrangement uses TRBV7-2 and TRBJ2-7; D unclear. The CDR3 is 12 amino acids. Germline V gene data show CDR1 as SGHTA and CDR2 as FQGNSA. The germline V and J ends were trimmed by 4 bases and 2 bases, with 6 bases remaining between them. The CDR3 reads CASSSTTYEQYF. CDR3 DNA sequence: TGTGCCAGCAGCTCGACGACCTACGAGCAGTACTTC.

The chain employs TRBV19 and TRBJ1-5; a weak D match, TRBD1 (5 bases). Deletions cut 5 bases from V and 0 bases from J, with 11 bases between. CDR1 is LNHDA and CDR2 is SQIVND in the germline V gene (reference sequence). The CDR3 totals 15 residues. CDR3 nucleotides: TGTGCCAGTAGTGGGGGTCAGCGTAGCAATCAGCCCCAGCATTTT. Protein: CASSGGQRSNQPQHF.

This chain uses TRBV7-8 with TRBJ2-7; D not resolved. The CDR3 runs 12 residues. Trimming shortened V by 7 bases and J by 4 bases, and 11 bases separated the two germline ends. Germline CDR1 is SGHVS and CDR2 is FQNEAQ. The CDR3 is CASNKWVYEQYF. As DNA, the CDR3 is TGTGCCAGCAATAAATGGGTTTACGAGCAGTACTTC. The complete variable domain, with remaining parts taken from reference TRBV7-8 and TRBJ2-7, reads GAGVSQSPRYKVAKRGQDVALRCDPISGHVSLFWYQQALGQGPEFLTYFQNEAQLDKSGLPSDRFFAERPEGSVSTLKIQRTQQEDSAVYLCASNKWVYEQYFGPGTRLTVT.

The V call is TRBV6-5, the J call TRBJ1-1; D might be TRBD1 (6 bases). CDR3 length: 14 residues. The V end lost 6 bases, the J end lost 3 bases, and 14 bases lay between the germline ends. Germline lookup yields CDR1 MNHEY and CDR2 SVGAGI. The CDR3 region is CASRNTQGYTEAFF. In DNA form, the CDR3 reads TGTGCCAGCAGAAATACACAGGGCTACACTGAAGCTTTCTTT.

There are a few counts of this clone. The rearrangement uses TRBV7-2 and TRBJ2-7, with D possibly called TRBD1 or TRBD2 (5 bases each). The V and J ends lost 3 bases and 4 bases respectively, with 16 bases between them. Per germline, CDR1 SGHTA and CDR2 FQGNSA. This CDR3 has 15 amino acids. CDR3 sequence: CASSLAGEGRYEQYF. CDR3 DNA: TGTGCCAGCAGCTTGGCAGGAGAGGGGCGATACGAGCAGTACTTC.

The V call is TRBV30, the J call TRBJ2-2; 10 positions match TRBD2. V gave up 0 bases and J gave up 8 bases; unmatched junction bases: 9. The CDR3 is 16 amino acids. Germline CDR1 and CDR2: GTSNPN and SVGIG (reference sequence). CDR3 residues: CAWSVRSGGGTGELFF. As DNA, the CDR3 is TGTGCCTGGAGTGTACGGAGCGGGGGGGGGACTGGGGAGCTGTTTTTT.

The genes are TRBV6-6 and TRBJ2-3; the D gene is possibly TRBD2 (6 bases). Trimming removed 5 bases at V and 3 bases at J, with 18 bases between. CDR1 and CDR2 from the germline V gene are MNHNY and SVGAGI (reference sequence). This CDR3 spans 16 amino acids. CDR3 protein: CASSKVAALGTDTQYF. The CDR3, as DNA: TGTGCCAGCAGTAAAGTAGCGGCCCTCGGGACAGATACGCAGTATTTT.

The chain recombines TRBV4-3 with TRBJ1-4, with 7 bases that match TRBD1. V trimming: 3 bases; J trimming: 7 bases; junction bases outside the gene matches: 8. The CDR3 length is 15 residues. CDR1 and CDR2 (germline): LGHNA, YSLEER. CDR3: CASSQEGARGEKLFF. Written as DNA, the CDR3 is TGCGCCAGCAGCCAGGAGGGGGCGCGAGGTGAAAAACTGTTTTTT.

The rearrangement links TRBV15 to TRBJ1-1; D not certain. This CDR3 is built from 14 residues. The V gene's germline CDR1 is LNHNV and CDR2 YYDKDF (reference sequence). V lost 0 bases and J 1 base, leaving 6 bases between the germline ends. This CDR3 is CATSRDMGNTEAFF. The CDR3 DNA sequence: TGTGCCACCAGCAGAGATATGGGGAACACTGAAGCTTTCTTT.